These 21 T cell receptor beta chains came from one sample sequenced in a study of cytomegalovirus exposure and HLA in healthy donors. The PCR had 60 Vbeta and 13 Jbeta primers. The repertoire was sequenced with immunoSEQ multiplex PCR; TCRdb's copy has only in-frame clones and lacks some. The data hold about 61,000 clones, with 89% observed a single time. The specimen sequenced was PBMCs. All receptors come from a man aged 25 to 40 in good health and CMV-seropositive.

This clone was detected only a few times. V gene TRBV10-3 combines with J gene TRBJ2-7; 8 positions match TRBD1. Per the germline V gene, CDR1 is ENHRY and CDR2 is SYGVKD. The CDR3 is 16 amino acids. The junction had 6 bases not matched to a gene; V was cut back by 0 bases and J by 2 bases. The CDR3 loop is CAISESLGTGPYEQYF. For the CDR3, the DNA is TGTGCCATCAGTGAGTCGTTGGGGACAGGTCCCTACGAGCAGTACTTC.

This chain connects TRBV6-5 to TRBJ1-4; D gene uncertain. Between the trimmed V and J ends, which lost 6 bases and 0 bases, there was a span of 11 bases. From germline, CDR1 is MNHEY and CDR2 SVGAGI. The CDR3 spans 15 residues. The CDR3 loop is CASRGRSATNEKLFF. As DNA, the CDR3 is TGTGCCAGCAGGGGCAGGTCTGCAACTAATGAAAAACTGTTTTTT.

The gene calls are TRBV5-6 and TRBJ1-5; D remains ambiguous. Deletions cut 1 base from V and 5 bases from J, with 7 bases between. CDR3 length equals 13 residues. CDR1 and CDR2 (germline): SGHDT, YYEEEE. The CDR3 is CASSLNSDQPQHF. CDR3 sequence (DNA): TGTGCCAGCAGCTTGAATTCAGATCAGCCCCAGCATTTT.

The chain's CDR3 is CASSETRAGDYGYTF. The DNA of the CDR3 is TGTGCCAGCAGTGAAACTAGGGCTGGGGACTATGGCTACACCTTC. V is TRBV6-1 and J is TRBJ1-2, with D uncertain. V was cut by 2 bases and J by 3 bases, with 13 bases left in between. The germline gives CDR1 MNHNS, CDR2 SASEGT. The CDR3 extends over 15 amino acids.

The chain has TRBV12-5 and TRBJ1-1; D unresolved. CDR1 LGHNT and CDR2 FRNRAP come from the germline V gene. The V gene lost 3 bases and the J gene lost 4 bases, with 9 bases spanning the gap. The CDR3 spans 13 residues. The CDR3 reads CASGFSLVTEAFF. The DNA of the CDR3 is TGTGCTAGTGGTTTCTCCCTTGTCACTGAAGCTTTCTTT. The full variable domain, its missing parts supplied by reference TRBV12-5 and TRBJ1-1, is DARVTQTPRHKVTEMGQEVTMRCQPILGHNTVFWYRQTMMQGLELLAYFRNRAPLDDSGMPKDRFSAEMPDATLATLKIQPSEPRDSAVYFCASGFSLVTEAFFGQGTRLTVV.

This rearrangement joins TRBV9 to TRBJ2-1, with TRBD2 identical over 7 bases. In germline, CDR1 is SGDLS, CDR2 YYNGEE. V shed 0 bases and J 6 bases; nucleotides not matched to a gene: 15. This CDR3 region has 18 residues. The CDR3 nucleotides are TGTGCCAGCAGCGTAGCTACACGTGGCGGGAGCAGGTCCAATGAGCAGTTCTTC. Residues: CASSVATRGGSRSNEQFF.

The CDR3 here is CASARGVYEQYF. As DNA, the CDR3 is TGTGCCTCGGCCAGGGGTGTGTACGAGCAGTACTTC. V and J are TRBV30 and TRBJ2-7, with D perhaps TRBD1 (6 bases). This CDR3 comprises 12 residues. From germline, CDR1 is GTSNPN and CDR2 SVGIG (reference sequence). The V and J ends lost 7 bases and 4 bases respectively, with 14 bases between them.

The chain uses TRBV30 and TRBJ2-3; TRBD1 might be the D (5 bases). The germline CDR1 and CDR2 sequences are GTSNPN and SVGIG (reference sequence). Trimming shortened V by 5 bases and J by 4 bases, and 7 bases separated the two germline ends. The CDR3 spans 11 residues. CDR3 loop: CAWSTADTQYF. The CDR3 DNA follows: TGTGCCTGGTCGACAGCAGATACGCAGTATTTT.

The chain links TRBV5-1 to TRBJ1-2, with D possibly TRBD1 on 6 matching bases. The length of the CDR3 is 15 residues. Germline V gene data show CDR1 as SGHRS and CDR2 as YFSETQ. The V and J ends lost 3 bases and 6 bases respectively, with 18 bases between them. This CDR3 is CASSSGRGNINGYTF. DNA of the CDR3: TGCGCCAGCAGCTCGGGGAGGGGGAACATCAATGGCTACACCTTC.

Comments on this clone: Mismatch with germline at one junction end may stem from a read error. This rearrangement joins TRBV7-9 to TRBJ2-1; 8 positions agree with TRBD2. The CDR3 is 19 residues long. Germline V CDR1 and CDR2: SEHNR, FQNEAQ (reference sequence). CDR3 DNA: TGTTCCAGCAGCTTAGGGCACACCCGGGAGGGCCCTCAGAGCAATGAGCAGTTCTTC. Protein product: CSSSLGHTREGPQSNEQFF.

J is TRBJ2-2 and V is TRBV14; TRBD1 matches at 10 bases. Germline CDR1 and CDR2: SGHDN and FVKESK. The CDR3 length is 19 residues. The V and J ends lost 4 bases and 3 bases, in that order; junction bases with no gene match: 14. CDR3 residues: CASSRTGTGVSMYTGELFF. CDR3 bases: TGTGCCAGCAGCCGAACCGGGACAGGGGTTTCTATGTACACCGGGGAGCTGTTTTTT.

This clone was detected only once. The chain links TRBV27 to TRBJ2-3, with TRBD2 matching over 9 bases. The CDR3 has 16 amino acids. Unmatched junction bases numbered 7, after V lost 0 bases and J lost 6 bases. Germline V gene sequence: CDR1 MNHEY, CDR2 SMNVEV (reference sequence). CDR3 sequence reads: CASSLSRAGGTDTQYF. In DNA form, the CDR3 reads TGTGCCAGCAGTTTATCTCGAGCGGGAGGTACTGATACGCAGTATTTT.

The chain has TRBV2 and TRBJ2-3; D is perhaps TRBD1 (6 bases). The CDR3 length is 13 residues. CDR1 and CDR2 from the germline V gene are SNHLY and FYNNEI. CDR3 sequence: CGNTHQGTDTQYF. The CDR3 DNA reads as TGTGGGAACACACATCAGGGGACAGATACGCAGTATTTT.

The rearrangement links TRBV30 to TRBJ2-3, with TRBD2 matching 8 bases. The CDR3 length is 14 residues. The V and J ends lost 2 bases and 2 bases, in that order; junction bases with no gene match: 3. Germline CDR1 and CDR2: GTSNPN and SVGIG (reference sequence). CDR3 sequence (DNA): TGTGCCTGGAGTCCGGGACTAGTCACAGATACGCAGTATTTT. Translation: CAWSPGLVTDTQYF.

Only a few counts were recorded for this clone. V is TRBV7-8 and J is TRBJ2-7; 7 bases are a match to TRBD1. The CDR3 totals 14 residues. With V trimmed by 4 bases and J by 6 bases, 9 bases remained unmatched. CDR1 is SGHVS and CDR2 is FQNEAQ in the germline V gene. CDR3 nucleotide sequence: TGTGCCAGCAGCTCCGACAGGGTTGGGGCCGAGCAGTACTTC. Its translation: CASSSDRVGAEQYF.

This clone has a single count. This chain joins TRBV5-1 and TRBJ2-3; D gene unclear. Trimming took off 0 bases at V and 0 bases at J, with 5 bases between the two ends. Per germline, CDR1 SGHRS and CDR2 YFSETQ. The length of the CDR3 is 14 residues. CDR3 coding DNA: TGCGCCAGCAGCTTGGGGCAGAGCACAGATACGCAGTATTTT. It is translated as CASSLGQSTDTQYF.

V and J are TRBV25-1 and TRBJ1-1; D ambiguous. CDR1 is MGHDK and CDR2 is SYGVNS in the germline V gene. This CDR3 region has 15 residues. V was clipped by 2 bases and J by 0 bases, with 10 bases between them. CDR3 coding DNA: TGTGCCAGCAGTGAACGTGGAGGGATGAACACTGAAGCTTTCTTT. It specifies CASSERGGMNTEAFF. The entire variable domain, with the rest obtained from reference TRBV25-1 and TRBJ1-1, is as follows: EADIYQTPRYLVIGTGKKITLECSQTMGHDKMYWYQQDPGMELHLIHYSYGVNSTEKGDLSSESTVSRIRTEHFPLTLESARPSHTSQYLCASSERGGMNTEAFFGQGTRLTVV.

J is TRBJ2-2 and V is TRBV2; 7 bases fit TRBD2. The CDR3 runs to 17 residues. V gave up 5 bases and J gave up 0 bases; unmatched junction bases: 9. CDR1 and CDR2 (germline): SNHLY, FYNNEI. CDR3 in DNA: TGTGCCAGCAGTCTTAACCAAGCGGGAACGAACACCGGGGAGCTGTTTTTT. Residues: CASSLNQAGTNTGELFF.

In its sample, this clone was seen once. The J gene is TRBJ2-5, the V gene TRBV15; 10 nucleotides match TRBD2. In germline, CDR1 is LNHNV, CDR2 YYDKDF (reference sequence). This CDR3 contains 13 residues. Trimming took 6 bases from V and 5 from J; bases not matched to a gene: 3. The CDR3 here is CATRVSGRETQYF. As DNA, the CDR3 is TGTGCCACCAGGGTTAGCGGGAGGGAGACCCAGTACTTC. Filled out from reference TRBV15 and TRBJ2-5, the complete variable domain reads DAMVIQNPRYQVTQFGKPVTLSCSQTLNHNVMYWYQQKSSQAPKLLFHYYDKDFNNEADTPDNFQSRRPNTSFCFLDIRSPGLGDTAMYLCATRVSGRETQYFGPGTRLLVL.

This clone was seen once. The chain joins TRBV7-2 to TRBJ1-4; D unclear. The germline V and J ends were trimmed by 3 bases and 8 bases, with 13 bases remaining between them. CDR3 length equals 14 residues. Germline V gene lookup returns CDR1 SGHTA and CDR2 FQGNSA. CDR3 region: CASSFIGNTEKLFF. CDR3 sequence (DNA): TGTGCCAGCAGCTTTATTGGTAACACCGAAAAACTGTTTTTT.

V and J are TRBV5-1 and TRBJ1-2; 8 bases align to TRBD1. CDR1 is SGHRS and CDR2 is YFSETQ in the germline V gene. V gave up 3 bases and J gave up 6 bases; unmatched junction bases: 4. The CDR3 is 13 amino acids. The CDR3 reads CASSSADRDGYTF. The DNA for the CDR3 is TGCGCCAGCAGCTCGGCGGACAGGGATGGCTACACCTTC. The whole variable domain, remainder taken from reference TRBV5-1 and TRBJ1-2, is KAGVTQTPRYLIKTRGQQVTLSCSPISGHRSVSWYQQTPGQGLQFLFEYFSETQRNKGNFPGRFSGRQFSNSRSEMNVSTLELGDSALYLCASSSADRDGYTFGSGTRLTVV.